This passage covers 17 T cell receptor beta chains from one sample sequenced in a study of regulatory T cells in long-lasting Graves disease (dated by TCRdb to the early 2020s). In the paper's terms, the time point label means: newly diagnosed GD, antithyroid drugs for less than 3 months. RNA was extracted from PBMCs in TRIzol for both TCR sequencing and RNA sequencing. Receptors were amplified or captured by multiplex PCR. TCRdb shows the sequencer as Illumina HiSeq 4000. iRepertoire HTBI primers and Arm-PCR amplification of CDR3 regions were used to construct TCR beta libraries. The public reads were reanalyzed by TCRdb: fastp trimming at Q25, MiXCR alignment, in-frame beta chains only. Records with the same CDR3 protein are collapsed into one entry carrying the most frequent genes and DNA. This sample comprises 450,000 to 600,000 distinct CDR3 sequences, roughly 14% of them detected only once. Of the sample, under 10% is held by the ten largest clones.

The same sample was also used in a study of T cells in Graves' hyperthyroidism and ophthalmopathy.

The material was peripheral blood mononuclear cells (PBMCs), obtained at new diagnosis, from a patient treated with antithyroid drugs. Source of these receptors: a man between 25 and 39 years old with Graves disease. Donor details come from another sample of the same person, matched by shared clones.

J is TRBJ2-3 and V is TRBV7-3, with D perhaps matching TRBD2 (6 bases). The CDR3 covers 13 residues. Trimming pared 4 bases from V and 5 bases from J, leaving 10 bases between. Looked up from germline, CDR1 is SGHTA and CDR2 is FQGTGA. CDR3 nucleotide sequence: TGTGCCAGCAGCTCCGGGAGCGGAGATACGCAGTATTTT. Translating gives CASSSGSGDTQYF.

This clonotype was detected many times. The chain has TRBV12-3 or TRBV12-4 and TRBJ2-7; D assignment may be TRBD1 or TRBD2 (5 bases each). V was pared by 5 bases and J by 6 bases, with 14 bases between. The CDR3 covers 13 residues. CDR3 region: CASSPKGSGEQYF. Written as DNA, the CDR3 is TGTGCCAGCAGTCCTAAGGGGAGTGGCGAGCAGTACTTC.

This clonotype appeared many times. V gene TRBV19 combines with J gene TRBJ2-1; 7 nucleotides line up with TRBD2. With 3 bases clipped from V and 9 bases from J, the junction kept 14 bases outside the gene matches. From germline, CDR1 is LNHDA and CDR2 SQIVND (reference sequence). The CDR3 has 16 residues. DNA of the CDR3: TGTGCCAGTAGTATTCTAAGCGGGTCCGGCGGGGGTGAGCAGTTCTTC. As protein: CASSILSGSGGGEQFF. Together with reference TRBV19 and TRBJ2-1, the CDR3 gives the full variable domain: DGGITQSPKYLFRKEGQNVTLSCEQNLNHDAMYWYRQDPGQGLRLIYYSQIVNDFQKGDIAEGYSVSREKKESFPLTVTSAQKNPTAFYLCASSILSGSGGGEQFFGPGTRLTVL.

This clonotype was seen many times. The chain is built from TRBV12-3 or TRBV12-4 and TRBJ2-5; TRBD2 agrees at 9 bases. This CDR3 has 13 amino acids. After removal of 3 bases from V and 5 bases from J, the junction contained 1 base not matched to a gene. This chain's CDR3 is CASSFGLAETQYF. As DNA, the CDR3 is TGTGCCAGCAGTTTCGGACTAGCGGAGACCCAGTACTTC.

This clonotype was seen a few times. The chain links TRBV5-5 to TRBJ2-7, with D unclear. CDR1 is SGHKS, CDR2 YYEKEE, per germline (reference sequence). The CDR3 runs to 15 residues. Between the trimmed V and J ends, which lost 0 bases and 0 bases, there was a span of 10 bases. In DNA, the CDR3 is TGTGCCAGCAGCTTGGTCCAGCGAAACTCCTACGAGCAGTACTTC. Protein: CASSLVQRNSYEQYF.

This clonotype was recorded at least ten times. The V gene is TRBV15, the J gene TRBJ1-5; no firm D call. Germline lookup yields CDR1 LNHNV and CDR2 YYDKDF (reference sequence). Trimming removed 1 base at V and 3 bases at J, with 7 bases between. The CDR3 loop spans 14 amino acids. The CDR3 sequence: CATSRVGDNQPQHF. DNA of the CDR3: TGTGCCACCAGCAGAGTTGGAGACAATCAGCCCCAGCATTTT.

A note on this clonotype: This could be a read error, since a much larger clone is one nucleotide away. As the CDR3 is not closed by the conserved phenylalanine or tryptophan, this likely results from a read error. CDR3 in amino acids: CASSPRQGPIGHEQYS. CDR3 nucleotides: TGTGCCAGCTCACCAAGACAGGGACCCATCGGCCACGAGCAGTACTCC. The chain employs TRBV18 and TRBJ2-7, with 7 bases lining up with TRBD1. This CDR3 is 16 amino acids long. CDR1 KGHSH and CDR2 LQKENI come from the germline V gene. V dropped 2 bases and J dropped 5; count of bases not matched to a gene: 12.

The J gene is TRBJ2-5, the V gene TRBV5-1; TRBD2 matches at 10 bases. From germline, CDR1 is SGHRS and CDR2 YFSETQ. This CDR3 region has 16 residues. The V and J ends lost 0 bases and 4 bases, in that order; junction bases with no gene match: 6. This chain's CDR3 is CASSLDLAGAGETQYF. For the CDR3, the DNA is TGCGCCAGCAGCTTGGATCTAGCGGGAGCGGGAGAGACCCAGTACTTC.

The table lists this clonotype with many counts. The chain couples TRBV7-2 to TRBJ1-6; 7 bases are shared with TRBD1. Trimming at V came to 5 bases and at J to 4 bases, leaving 5 bases not matched to a gene. The germline gives CDR1 SGHTA, CDR2 FQGNSA. The length of the CDR3 is 15 residues. The CDR3 sequence is CASSIPGQYNSPLHF. The CDR3 nucleotides are TGTGCCAGCAGCATCCCGGGACAGTATAATTCACCCCTCCACTTT.

This clonotype has at least ten counts. The V call is TRBV10-2, the J call TRBJ2-7; 9 bases match TRBD2. Trimming at V came to 6 bases and at J to 4 bases, leaving 7 bases not matched to a gene. This CDR3 region has 14 residues. Per the germline V gene, CDR1 is WSHSY and CDR2 is SAAADI. The CDR3 reads CASSPSGIRYEQYF. In DNA form, the CDR3 reads TGCGCCAGCAGCCCTAGCGGGATACGGTACGAGCAGTACTTC.

The table lists this clonotype with a few counts. The genes are TRBV30 and TRBJ2-7; 11 positions agree with TRBD1. The CDR3 is 12 residues long. Germline V lookup: CDR1 GTSNPN, CDR2 SVGIG (reference sequence). The trim removed 5 bases at V and 3 bases at J, leaving 0 bases unmatched. The CDR3 region is CAWGTGGYEQYF. As DNA, the CDR3 is TGTGCCTGGGGGACAGGGGGCTACGAGCAGTACTTC.

This clonotype appeared many times. The chain is built from TRBV3-1 and TRBJ2-1, with 7 positions matching TRBD2. The CDR3 spans 18 residues. The ends lost 1 base at V and 3 bases at J; junction bases unmatched: 12. The germline V gene encodes CDR1 LGHDT and CDR2 YNNKEL (reference sequence). CDR3 residues: CASSQAVLLRESYNEQFF. The CDR3 bases are TGTGCCAGCAGCCAAGCGGTACTTTTGCGGGAGAGCTACAATGAGCAGTTCTTC.

The sample holds a few counts of this clonotype. This sequence joins TRBV19 and TRBJ2-3; TRBD2 is a possible D gene (5 bases). The CDR3 sequence is 14 residues long. The germline V gene encodes CDR1 LNHDA and CDR2 SQIVND (reference sequence). The V and J ends lost 11 bases and 4 bases respectively, with 19 bases between them. The CDR3 DNA sequence: TGTGCCGGCCACAGTGGGAGAAGGGCAGATACGCAGTATTTT. Encoded protein: CAGHSGRRADTQYF.

Ten or more counts support this clonotype. The chain joins TRBV7-8 to TRBJ2-2; D is perhaps TRBD1 (7 bases). CDR3 size: 15 residues. V was pared by 3 bases and J by 0 bases, with 8 bases between. Germline lookup yields CDR1 SGHVS and CDR2 FQNEAQ. CDR3 coding DNA: TGTGCCAGCAGCTTCAGGGGGGCGAACACCGGGGAGCTGTTTTTT. This gives the protein CASSFRGANTGELFF.

Many counts were recorded for this clonotype. The chain links TRBV5-1 to TRBJ2-1; D remains ambiguous. V was clipped by 0 bases and J by 8 bases, with 9 bases between them. Germline CDR1 reads SGHRS; CDR2 reads YFSETQ. The CDR3 is made up of 13 amino acids. The CDR3 nucleotides are TGCGCCAGCAGCTTGGGGGATAGGGATGAGCAGTTCTTC. Translation gives CASSLGDRDEQFF.

This clonotype showed up many times. V gene TRBV10-3 combines with J gene TRBJ1-1, with TRBD1 as a possible D gene (6 bases). Germline CDR1 reads ENHRY; CDR2 reads SYGVKD. Between the trimmed V and J ends, which lost 10 bases and 1 base, there was a span of 25 bases. This CDR3 is built from 17 residues. The CDR3 region is CATQESPLQGRNTEAFF. The CDR3, as DNA: TGTGCCACCCAGGAAAGCCCCCTACAGGGTCGGAACACTGAAGCTTTCTTT.

This clonotype was seen a handful of times. The chain links TRBV19 to TRBJ1-5, with 9 bases aligning to TRBD1. J was trimmed by 2 bases and V by 4 bases; bases with no gene match: 6. This CDR3 region has 16 residues. Germline V CDR1 and CDR2: LNHDA, SQIVND (reference sequence). The CDR3: CASSREQGAGNQPQHF. CDR3 coding DNA: TGTGCCAGTAGTAGAGAACAGGGGGCGGGCAATCAGCCCCAGCATTTT.